The 10 T cell receptor beta chains presented below share a single source sample, sequenced in a study of T-cell reconstitution after alpha-beta-depleted transplantation in children. During its preparation, the TCRbeta library received unique molecular identifiers. TCRdb reprocessed the PCR reads with MiXCR, giving one entry per CDR3 protein. The sample lists over 150,000 distinct CDR3 sequences, 5% to 7.5% occurring once. Sequenced here: PBMCs, sampled before TCRalphabeta/CD19-depleted stem cell transplant. The receptors come from a girl less than two years old with combined immunodeficiency, due to receive a stem cell transplant.

This clonotype was counted ten times or more. The chain uses TRBV12-3 or TRBV12-4 and TRBJ1-4; 8 bases agree with TRBD1. Losses at the gene ends were 5 bases for V and 5 bases for J; bases not matched to a gene: 7. The CDR3 runs to 15 residues. CDR3 region: CASSPRDRLNEKLFF. In DNA, the CDR3 is TGTGCCAGCAGTCCTCGGGACAGGTTAAATGAAAAACTGTTTTTT.

This clonotype occurred many times. This chain uses TRBV28 with TRBJ2-3; 8 bases are a match to TRBD2. The V gene end was trimmed by 4 bases and the J gene end by 6 bases; junction bases not matched to a gene: 0. CDR3 length equals 12 residues. Germline CDR1 reads MDHEN; CDR2 reads SYDVKM. DNA for the CDR3: TGTGCCAGCAGTTGGACTAGCGATACGCAGTATTTT. This codes for CASSWTSDTQYF.

The sample holds a few counts of this clonotype. V gene TRBV5-1 combines with J gene TRBJ2-5; TRBD1 might be the D (5 bases). The germline gives CDR1 SGHRS, CDR2 YFSETQ. Trimming shortened V by 5 bases and J by 1 base, and 9 bases separated the two germline ends. The CDR3 is 13 amino acids. The CDR3 here is CASRSRGQETQYF. The CDR3 region has the DNA TGCGCCAGCAGGTCTAGGGGCCAAGAGACCCAGTACTTC.

This clonotype was found many times. The chain joins TRBV6-5 to TRBJ2-1, with 14 bases lining up with TRBD2. Germline assignment: CDR1 MNHEY and CDR2 SVGAGI. The CDR3 length is 16 residues. Losses at the gene ends were 4 bases for V and 8 bases for J; bases not matched to a gene: 7. CDR3 in DNA: TGTGCCAGCAGTTTGACTAGCGGGGGGGTTATTCATGAGCAGTTCTTC. Residues: CASSLTSGGVIHEQFF.

At least ten counts were recorded for this clonotype. V usage is TRBV4-1 and J usage is TRBJ2-1; 9 nucleotides align to TRBD2. V shed 6 bases and J 8 bases; nucleotides not matched to a gene: 5. The germline V gene encodes CDR1 MGHRA and CDR2 YSYEKL. This CDR3 contains 13 residues. The DNA for the CDR3 is TGCGCCAGCAGGCGGGGGGGCCAGGATGAGCAGTTCTTC. This gives the protein CASRRGGQDEQFF.

The table lists this clonotype with many counts. The rearrangement joins TRBV28 to TRBJ2-7; TRBD2 is a possible D gene (6 bases). Trimming pared 6 bases from V and 6 bases from J, leaving 9 bases between. CDR3 size: 11 residues. Per germline, CDR1 MDHEN and CDR2 SYDVKM. The CDR3 DNA sequence: TGTGCCAGCAGCCAGGGAGGCGAGCAGTACTTC. Its protein is CASSQGGEQYF.

This clonotype came up many times. The chain joins TRBV11-2 to TRBJ2-5, with TRBD1 matching over 9 bases. This CDR3 contains 15 residues. Trimming took 5 bases from V and 2 from J; bases not matched to a gene: 6. The germline V gene has CDR1 SGHAT and CDR2 FQNNGV. CDR3 nucleotide sequence: TGTGCCAGCAGCAGTGGACAGGGGTGGCAAGAGACCCAGTACTTC. Translation: CASSSGQGWQETQYF.

This clonotype occurred many times. The rearrangement links TRBV27 to TRBJ2-3; the D gene is possibly TRBD1 (6 bases). The V gene's germline CDR1 is MNHEY and CDR2 SMNVEV (reference sequence). The V end lost 6 bases, the J end lost 1 base, and 14 bases lay between the germline ends. The CDR3 has 15 residues. For the CDR3, the DNA is TGTGCCAGCAGCCCAGGGGTCGGGGGCACAGATACGCAGTATTTT. Amino acids: CASSPGVGGTDTQYF.

This clonotype occurred many times. This chain connects TRBV6-2 or TRBV6-3 to TRBJ2-4; D not resolved. The ends were cut back, 7 bases at V and 5 bases at J, with 12 bases in the middle. The length of the CDR3 is 13 residues. CDR1 is MNHEY and CDR2 is SVGEGT in the germline V gene. The CDR3 DNA reads TGTGCCAGCAATACGTCCCGGGAAAACATTCAGTACTTC. Translating gives CASNTSRENIQYF.

This clonotype was seen a handful of times. The chain uses TRBV7-3 and TRBJ2-5, with D possibly TRBD2 on 6 matching bases. The length of the CDR3 is 15 residues. V was cut by 5 bases and J by 4 bases, with 17 bases left in between. Looked up from germline, CDR1 is SGHTA and CDR2 is FQGTGA. The CDR3 DNA is TGTGCCAGCAGCCCTAGCCGGGGGTTAGGAGAGACCCAGTACTTC. Amino acid sequence: CASSPSRGLGETQYF. The full variable domain, rest sourced from reference TRBV7-3 and TRBJ2-5, is GAGVSQTPSNKVTEKGKYVELRCDPISGHTALYWYRQSLGQGPEFLIYFQGTGAADDSGLPNDRFFAVRPEGSVSTLKIQRTERGDSAVYLCASSPSRGLGETQYFGPGTRLLVL.